This TCR beta chain was sequenced for a study of identical twins. Study results and caveats: Twin-shared out-of-frame alpha sequences were enriched for low generation probability. Models underpredicted monozygotic twin sharing of out-of-frame TCR alpha. Invariant MAIT and iNKT cells could partly confound zero-insertion analyses.

V lost 7 bases and J 0 bases, leaving 13 bases between the germline ends. Germline V lookup: CDR1 DFQATT, CDR2 SNEGSKA (reference sequence). The CDR3 length is 14 residues. TCRdb re-analysed the 5' RACE reads in MiXCR, keeping a single row per CDR3 protein. Of some 500,000 distinct CDR3 sequences in the sample, about 14% were seen once. Remarks on this clonotype: Its cognate antigen is unknown.

This sample was shared with a second study, whose subject was yellow fever vaccine responses in identical twins.

Sequencing was done on a sample of CD4+ T cells sorted from blood. This clonotype was obtained from a woman aged 18-30 years in good health. The rearrangement joins TRBV20-1 to TRBJ1-5, with D possibly matching TRBD1 (6 bases). CDR3 amino acids: CSGIGQYSNQPQHF. For the CDR3, the DNA is TGCAGTGGCATCGGACAGTATAGCAATCAGCCCCAGCATTTT.